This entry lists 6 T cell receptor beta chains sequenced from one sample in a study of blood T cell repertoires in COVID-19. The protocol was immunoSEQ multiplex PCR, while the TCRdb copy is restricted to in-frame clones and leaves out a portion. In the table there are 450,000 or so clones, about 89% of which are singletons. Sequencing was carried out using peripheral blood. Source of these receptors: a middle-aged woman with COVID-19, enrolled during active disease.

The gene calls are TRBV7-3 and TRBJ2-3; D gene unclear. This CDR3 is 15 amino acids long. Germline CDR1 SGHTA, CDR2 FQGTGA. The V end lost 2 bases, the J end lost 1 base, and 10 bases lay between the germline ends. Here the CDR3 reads CASSLPRGGTDTQYF. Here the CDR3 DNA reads TGTGCCAGCAGCTTACCGCGCGGTGGCACAGATACGCAGTATTTT.

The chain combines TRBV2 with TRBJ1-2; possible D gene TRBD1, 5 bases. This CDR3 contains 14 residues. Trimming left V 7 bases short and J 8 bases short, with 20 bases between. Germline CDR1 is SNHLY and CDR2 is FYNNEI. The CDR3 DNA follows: TGTGCCAGCACCGCTGAGGGAGGGACCCAAGGCTACACCTTC. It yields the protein CASTAEGGTQGYTF.

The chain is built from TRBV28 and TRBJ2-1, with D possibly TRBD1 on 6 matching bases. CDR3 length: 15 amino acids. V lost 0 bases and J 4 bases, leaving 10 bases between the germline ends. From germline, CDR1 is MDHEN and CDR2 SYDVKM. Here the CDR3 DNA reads TGTGCCAGCAGTTTATGGGGCAGGGGTTACAATGAGCAGTTCTTC. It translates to CASSLWGRGYNEQFF.

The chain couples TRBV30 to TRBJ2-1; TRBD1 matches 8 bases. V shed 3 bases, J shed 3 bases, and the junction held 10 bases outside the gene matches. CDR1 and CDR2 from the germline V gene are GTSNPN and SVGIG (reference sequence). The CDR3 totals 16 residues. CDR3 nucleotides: TGTGCCTGGAGGAGGACAGGGTCCTCTTTCTACAATGAGCAGTTCTTC. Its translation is CAWRRTGSSFYNEQFF.

Here the CDR3 reads CASSEATGGFDEQYF. CDR3 nucleotides: TGTGCCAGCAGTGAAGCAACAGGGGGCTTCGACGAGCAGTACTTC. V gene TRBV6-1 combines with J gene TRBJ2-7; 9 nucleotides agree with TRBD1. CDR1 and CDR2 from the germline V gene are MNHNS and SASEGT. This CDR3 contains 15 residues. Germline trimming cut 0 bases from V and 5 bases from J; bases unmatched to any gene: 5.

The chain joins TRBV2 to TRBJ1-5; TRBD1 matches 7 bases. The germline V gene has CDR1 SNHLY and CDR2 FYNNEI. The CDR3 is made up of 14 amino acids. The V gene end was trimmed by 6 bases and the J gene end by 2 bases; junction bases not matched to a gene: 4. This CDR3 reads CASRVGTGNQPQHF. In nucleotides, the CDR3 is TGTGCCAGCAGGGTTGGGACAGGCAATCAGCCCCAGCATTTT.